This T cell receptor beta chain is from a study of PD-1 blockade in classical Hodgkin lymphoma. On the study more broadly: Patients were infused with nivolumab 3 mg/kg every 2 weeks. Study conclusions and caveats: Whereas CD4+ TCR diversity had risen significantly by C4D1, CD8+ TCR diversity had not.

In regard to this clone: Its specificity is not known.

Some clones are missing from TCRdb's copy, which holds only in-frame ones; the method was immunoSEQ multiplex PCR. The sample consists of 72,000 or so clones, roughly 91% of them appearing once. Patients all relapsed after autologous stem cell transplantation, and there was variation in brentuximab vedotin exposure. Progressive disease, partial response or complete response was each patient's best response. The TCR was taken from a human donor with classical Hodgkin lymphoma. The material was peripheral blood mononuclear cells (PBMCs), obtained at baseline.

The CDR3 here is CASSISQTGNTEAFF. CDR3 sequence (DNA): TGTGCCAGTAGTATATCGCAGACAGGGAACACTGAAGCTTTCTTT. This sequence joins TRBV19 and TRBJ1-1, with TRBD1 as a possible D gene (6 bases). There are 15 residues in the CDR3. Germline assignment: CDR1 LNHDA and CDR2 SQIVND (reference sequence). V dropped 2 bases and J dropped 1 base, with 11 bases sitting between them.